The clone carrying this T cell receptor beta chain came up a few times. As yet, its antigen is unknown. The sample is drawn from a study of vaccination and CD4 T cells after COVID-19. The study sequenced cultured CD4+ T cell DNA using the Oncomine TCR Beta short-read assay. Each CDR3 protein is one row after TCRdb ran MiXCR on the PCR reads. In the table there are about 29,000 distinct CDR3 sequences, roughly 57% of which are singletons. Study observations and caveats: Spike mono-reactivity was found in 304 of 307 vaccine-specific clones from convalescent patients. Only relatively few convalescent patients were studied, and early post-infection timepoints were not analyzed.

The treatment was: roughly 10-day PBMC culture with coronavirus spike peptide pools or control peptides (ViraFEST assay). Before TCRs were sequenced, ViraFEST expanded antigen-specific T cells with peptide pools. Researchers reported culturing over 1.5 million PBMCs per well with 10 IU/ml IL-2 and roughly 9.1 ug/ml peptide pools. Sequenced here: CD4+ T cells from blood, cultured in vitro, sampled after SARS-CoV-2 vaccination. The receptor was derived from a human donor who received a COVID-19 vaccine.

As DNA, the CDR3 is TGTGCCAGCAGCCTGCAGGTTAACACTGAAGCTTTCTTT. Translation gives CASSLQVNTEAFF. The V gene is TRBV7-2, the J gene TRBJ1-1; unclear D gene. The CDR3 is 13 residues long. V shed 5 bases and J shed 2 bases, with 9 bases lying between them. Germline lookup yields CDR1 SGHTA and CDR2 FQGNSA.